This TCR beta chain was sequenced for a study of T cells in Graves' hyperthyroidism and ophthalmopathy. Study findings and constraints: Ophthalmopathy and stable hyperthyroidism were separated by a 13 V-J model. Most thyroid clonotypes with frequency above 0.001 were detected in blood.

These patients, aged 18 to 65, had recently diagnosed hyperthyroidism lasting under 2 months. Amplification of TCR beta CDR3 regions was performed using RNA transcripts as template. With the HTBI primer set, the TCR CDR3 went through a first round of RT-PCR. One entry per CDR3 protein results from TCRdb running MiXCR on the multiplex PCR reads. The repertoire consists of about 560,000 distinct CDR3 sequences, with around 17% occurring once and the leading ten covering more than 15%. This clonotype was seen at least ten times. What it binds is not known. Germline CDR1 MNHNS, CDR2 SASEGT. This CDR3 comprises 15 residues. The junction had 9 bases not matched to a gene; V was cut back by 5 bases and J by 5 bases.

The genes are TRBV6-1 and TRBJ2-3, with TRBD2 matching over 8 bases. The receptor was derived from a woman younger than 35 with Graves' hyperthyroidism. The sample was blood. The CDR3 nucleotides are TGTGCCAGCAGTTTTTTTAGCGGGGTAGGAGATACGCAGTATTTT. Translation: CASSFFSGVGDTQYF.